These T cell receptor beta chains were read from a single sample in a study of blood T cell repertoires in COVID-19. Clones were sequenced by immunoSEQ multiplex PCR, and TCRdb holds only the in-frame ones, with some missing. The sample yields 150,000 to 200,000 clones, roughly four fifths seen once. What was sequenced was peripheral blood. The receptors derive from a human donor with acute or convalescent COVID-19. The donor label of this sample is uncertain. Each CDR3 is given without its conserved first and last residue. D genes are given only for firm matches.

J,D,V,CDR3
TRBJ1-2,.,TRBV12-3/TRBV12-4,ASSFRDRGTYT
TRBJ2-7,.,TRBV12-2,ASRLGHGQSYEQY
TRBJ2-7,TRBD1,TRBV15,ATSRGGQGSYEQY
TRBJ1-2,TRBD1,TRBV5-4,ASSFRDRENYGYT
TRBJ1-1,.,TRBV11-2,ASSLDRKAF
TRBJ2-1,TRBD2,TRBV6-5,ASSSPSGRAGNKQF
TRBJ1-4,.,TRBV13,ASSLQGYATNEKLF
TRBJ2-5,TRBD1,TRBV3-1/TRBV3-2,ASSPPQGAVGTQY
TRBJ1-5,.,TRBV15,ATSRDGSGVQPQH
TRBJ1-1,TRBD1,TRBV18,ASSPTGGAGTEAF
TRBJ1-2,TRBD1,TRBV3-1/TRBV3-2,ASSQGRTGAVSYT
TRBJ2-7,.,TRBV6-5,ASSRPGLSSYEQY
TRBJ2-1,TRBD2,TRBV5-6,ASSLGAGALGYNEQF
TRBJ2-4,TRBD2,TRBV7-3,ASSATAGGARPNIQY
TRBJ2-1,TRBD2,TRBV6-1,ASSEMGLAGGGEQF
TRBJ1-2,TRBD1,TRBV19,ASSSPGTGNYGYT
TRBJ1-1,TRBD1,TRBV6-5,ASSYSPGQGGPEAF
TRBJ2-7,.,TRBV28,AGSGSSQVYEQY
TRBJ2-7,.,TRBV6-6,ASSYPPYRPGHEQY
TRBJ1-5,TRBD1,TRBV19,ASSPQGASNQPQH
TRBJ1-3,TRBD1,TRBV7-3,ASSAGTGGSGNTIY
TRBJ2-1,TRBD1,TRBV28,ASRGQDNEQF
TRBJ2-7,TRBD1,TRBV2,ASSLRQGGSYEQY
TRBJ2-2,TRBD2,TRBV7-2,ASPALAGGNTGELF
TRBJ1-5,TRBD1,TRBV15,ATSKGQGMSNQPQH
TRBJ1-6,.,TRBV30,AWSVDSRSYNSPLH
TRBJ2-5,TRBD2,TRBV5-5,ASSSGGARETQY
TRBJ1-2,.,TRBV7-8,ASSQDVQNYGYT
TRBJ1-1,TRBD1,TRBV7-3,ASSEYRGRYTEAF
TRBJ1-1,.,TRBV7-2,ASSFVPEQNTEAF
TRBJ2-3,.,TRBV12-3/TRBV12-4,ASSFTDTQY
TRBJ2-7,.,TRBV28,ASSLSEPRRGYEQY
TRBJ2-7,TRBD1,TRBV6-5,ASSLAGQGTYEQY
TRBJ2-4,.,TRBV2,ASSEAGQPAKNIQY
TRBJ1-1,.,TRBV5-1,ASRGGNTEAF
TRBJ2-3,TRBD2,TRBV24-1,ATSARGGTDTQY
TRBJ1-1,TRBD1,TRBV7-2,ASGQGMNTEAF
TRBJ2-1,TRBD1,TRBV5-1,ASSSKGARGQIYNEQF
TRBJ2-3,TRBD2,TRBV9,ASSARLAGLADTQY
TRBJ1-1,TRBD1,TRBV30,AWVTQGATEAF
TRBJ1-1,.,TRBV19,ASSVGARTEAF
TRBJ2-1,.,TRBV19,ASRSGLLSNNEQF
TRBJ1-5,.,TRBV7-2,ASSSLDSQPQH
TRBJ2-3,TRBD1,TRBV5-1,ASGVLQGATDTQY
TRBJ2-7,TRBD2,TRBV5-1,ASSLSSGTEQY
TRBJ2-2,TRBD1,TRBV9,ASSSGTGPNTGELF
TRBJ1-2,.,TRBV14,ASSQDPRVNGYT
TRBJ1-3,.,TRBV5-4,ASRPTRGNTIY
TRBJ1-2,TRBD1,TRBV5-5,ASSHPVTGRGYT
TRBJ1-5,.,TRBV7-2,ASSRSSKGGNQPQH
TRBJ2-6,TRBD2,TRBV19,ASSIAGGPGANVLT
TRBJ2-1,.,TRBV7-3,ASSLTSARGTEQF
TRBJ2-7,TRBD1,TRBV11-2,ASSFYRGLSYEQY
TRBJ2-7,.,TRBV2,ASSGTGSYEQY
TRBJ2-1,TRBD1,TRBV16,ASSPLVQGFSNEQF
TRBJ2-5,TRBD1,TRBV28,ASSSDRGYQETQY
TRBJ2-2,.,TRBV7-9,ASIIGPGTNTGELF
TRBJ2-1,TRBD2,TRBV5-1,ASSSGTSGSHEQF
TRBJ2-1,.,TRBV9,ASSNQLTGSNEQF